One sample yielded the 9 T cell receptor beta chains listed below, sequenced in a study of low-dose radiotherapy and immunotherapy resistance in tumors. Time point: before trial treatment. Primers targeting TRAV and TRBV primed first-strand cDNA, covering alpha and beta chains. PCR amplification of the TCRs was performed with Phusion for about 20 PCR cycles, and it relied on a constant-region primer together with a V-primer adapter. TCRdb re-called the reads with MiXCR, one entry per CDR3 protein. The sample lists 80,000 to 90,000 distinct CDR3 sequences, 15% to 20% occurring once. The sequenced sample was PBMCs, obtained before treatment. These receptors were collected from a male donor with prostate cancer.

This clonotype was found many times. The chain joins TRBV10-1 to TRBJ2-2; the D is unclear. Germline V CDR1 and CDR2: WNHNN, SYGVQD (reference sequence). The length of the CDR3 is 13 residues. V lost 3 bases and J lost 9, with 11 bases in between. The CDR3 is CASSERNVRELFF. CDR3 bases: TGCGCCAGCAGTGAACGAAACGTGCGGGAGCTGTTTTTT.

The table lists this clonotype with many counts. The rearrangement joins TRBV9 to TRBJ2-3; D remains ambiguous. With 2 bases removed from V and 5 bases from J, the gap between germline ends came to 9 bases. Germline V CDR1 and CDR2: SGDLS, YYNGEE. The CDR3 runs to 13 residues. CDR3 nucleotide sequence: TGTGCCAGCAGCGTGGTGACCCGAGATACGCAGTATTTT. Residues: CASSVVTRDTQYF.

This clonotype was observed at least ten times. V usage is TRBV14 and J usage is TRBJ2-7; D is unclear. V lost 0 bases and J lost 9, with 12 bases in between. The CDR3 has 13 amino acids. CDR1 is SGHDN and CDR2 is FVKESK in the germline V gene. This chain's CDR3 is CASSQETLQWQYF. The CDR3 DNA reads TGTGCCAGCAGCCAAGAGACCCTGCAGTGGCAGTACTTC. Supplemented by reference TRBV14 and TRBJ2-7, the full variable domain reads EAGVTQFPSHSVIEKGQTVTLRCDPISGHDNLYWYRRVMGKEIKFLLHFVKESKQDESGMPNNRFLAERTGGTYSTLKVQPAELEDSGVYFCASSQETLQWQYFGPGTRLTVT.

At least ten counts were recorded for this clonotype. This chain joins TRBV20-1 and TRBJ2-3, with 9 nucleotides matching TRBD2. Germline lookup yields CDR1 DFQATT and CDR2 SNEGSKA (reference sequence). V shed 3 bases, J shed 3 bases, and the junction held 7 bases outside the gene matches. The CDR3 totals 15 residues. CDR3 sequence reads: CSASPLAGMTDTQYF. CDR3 sequence (DNA): TGCAGTGCTAGCCCGCTAGCGGGGATGACAGATACGCAGTATTTT.

The table lists this clonotype with many counts. The gene calls are TRBV20-1 and TRBJ1-1; 7 bases are shared with TRBD1. Germline V gene data show CDR1 as DFQATT and CDR2 as SNEGSKA (reference sequence). J lost 2 bases, V lost 4 bases, and 10 bases had no gene match. The CDR3 is made up of 15 amino acids. The CDR3 loop reads CSATDSGGGNTEAFF. CDR3 coding DNA: TGCAGTGCTACTGACTCAGGGGGGGGAAACACTGAAGCTTTCTTT.

This clonotype was seen repeatedly, ten times or more. The genes are TRBV10-3 and TRBJ2-3, with 9 bases fitting TRBD2. J lost 4 bases, V lost 4 bases, and 12 bases had no gene match. The CDR3 length is 17 residues. Germline CDR1 reads ENHRY; CDR2 reads SYGVKD. CDR3 protein: CAISGGPAGGRADTQYF. CDR3 bases: TGTGCCATCAGTGGGGGCCCAGCGGGGGGAAGAGCAGATACGCAGTATTTT.

This rearrangement joins TRBV25-1 to TRBJ2-2; D is uncertain. Germline loops: CDR1 MGHDK, CDR2 SYGVNS. The ends were cut back, 2 bases at V and 4 bases at J, with 14 bases in the middle. The CDR3 contains 16 residues. CDR3 nucleotide sequence: TGTGCCAGCAGTGAACACTGGCGGTGGAGCACCGGGGAGCTGTTTTTT. Protein product: CASSEHWRWSTGELFF.

Ten or more counts support this clonotype. The V gene is TRBV7-9, the J gene TRBJ1-1, with D possibly TRBD1 on 5 matching bases. V lost 1 base, J lost 3 bases, and 12 bases lay in between. Germline loops: CDR1 SEHNR, CDR2 FQNEAQ (reference sequence). This CDR3 is 15 amino acids long. The CDR3 protein is CASSLVQGTDTEAFF. The DNA for the CDR3 is TGTGCCAGCAGCTTAGTCCAGGGTACGGACACTGAAGCTTTCTTT.

On this clonotype itself: This is likely a read error, given that the CDR3 carries no conserved phenylalanine or tryptophan at its end. Because the CDR3's place on the DNA is in doubt, the DNA is left out and the CDR3 is given as listed by TCRdb. The genes are TRBV5-1 and TRBJ2-1; TRBD1 was called by the table and not checked on the DNA. The germline V gene encodes CDR1 SGHRS and CDR2 YFSETQ. The CDR3 spans 15 amino acids, including both terminal residues. The CDR3 is CASSSGQGAHNEQLL.